This note documents a single TCR beta chain sequence. What it binds is not known. Likely unrecorded immune exposures existed in these nominally healthy donors. PCR involved 60 Vbeta and 13 Jbeta primers. This table comes from immunoSEQ multiplex PCR, and its TCRdb copy is limited to in-frame clones, with some not included. The table includes about 98,000 clones, roughly 80% detected once. This entry is derived from a study of cytomegalovirus exposure and HLA in healthy donors. CDR3 length equals 17 residues. V lost 2 bases to trimming and J lost 7 bases, with 21 bases between them. Looked up from germline, CDR1 is SGHRS and CDR2 is YFSETQ. Regarding the study as a whole: Most TCR sequences were rare, but some public TCRs occurred in many donors. Productive status was seen about 87% or about 30% of the time for most TCR beta V segments in an earlier analysis. It was assumed in the presence/absence analyses that sequencing depth was roughly uniform across donors.

The TCR was taken from a man between 60 and 75 years old in good health and CMV-seropositive. The rearrangement joins TRBV5-1 to TRBJ1-4; D perhaps matches TRBD1 (5 bases). What was sequenced was PBMCs. The chain's CDR3 is CASSLKSGTGRGEKLFF. In DNA, the CDR3 is TGCGCCAGCAGCTTAAAAAGCGGGACTGGGAGGGGTGAAAAACTGTTTTTT.